The 16 T cell receptor beta chains reported below all come from one sample, sequenced in a study of low-dose radiotherapy and immunotherapy resistance in tumors. The time point denotes: before trial treatment. Alpha- and beta-chain coverage of first-strand cDNA came from TRAV- and TRBV-specific primers. Using a constant-region primer together with a V-primer adapter, TCRs were subjected to 20 PCR cycles of amplification. TCRdb reprocessed the reads with MiXCR, giving one entry per CDR3 protein. Found here are 65,000 to 100,000 distinct CDR3 sequences, roughly a sixth of them singletons; the top ten hold about 2.8%. Here the sequenced sample was PBMCs, taken before treatment. All receptors come from a male donor with prostate cancer.

This clonotype was recorded many times. This chain joins TRBV5-5 and TRBJ2-5; 9 bases align to TRBD1. With 4 bases clipped from V and 0 bases from J, the junction kept 1 base outside the gene matches. The CDR3 has 14 amino acids. Germline V lookup: CDR1 SGHKS, CDR2 YYEKEE (reference sequence). CDR3 bases: TGTGCCAGCAGCGGGACAGGGAACCAAGAGACCCAGTACTTC. It encodes CASSGTGNQETQYF. Together with reference TRBV5-5 and TRBJ2-5, the CDR3 gives the full variable domain: DAGVTQSPTHLIKTRGQQVTLRCSPISGHKSVSWYQQVLGQGPQFIFQYYEKEERGRGNFPDRFSARQFPNYSSELNVNALLLGDSALYLCASSGTGNQETQYFGPGTRLLVL.

The CDR3 loop is CASSLNGQETQYF. For the CDR3, the DNA is TGTGCCAGCAGCTTAAACGGGCAAGAGACCCAGTACTTC. The genes are TRBV11-3 and TRBJ2-5, with no clear D. V lost 2 bases to trimming and J lost 2 bases, with 6 bases between them. This CDR3 has 13 amino acids. Germline CDR1 and CDR2: SGHNT and YENEEA.

This clonotype was recorded at least ten times. The rearrangement joins TRBV11-2 to TRBJ1-1; D unclear. V gave up 3 bases and J gave up 5 bases, with 10 bases separating them. This CDR3 contains 13 residues. The germline gives CDR1 SGHAT, CDR2 FQNNGV. In DNA form, the CDR3 reads TGTGCCAGCAGCTTCAGACTAGGAACTGAAGCTTTCTTT. Protein sequence: CASSFRLGTEAFF.

The chain has TRBV28 and TRBJ2-1; a possible D gene is TRBD1 (6 bases). The CDR3 contains 12 residues. CDR1 is MDHEN and CDR2 is SYDVKM in the germline V gene. Trimming took off 6 bases at V and 13 bases at J, with 16 bases between the two ends. The CDR3 region has the DNA TGTGCCAGCAGGTTGGGACAATCCCCACAGTTCTTC. Its translation is CASRLGQSPQFF.

In this sample, this clonotype turned up many times. The V gene is TRBV2, the J gene TRBJ2-5, with TRBD1 matching over 9 bases. Germline CDR1 reads SNHLY; CDR2 reads FYNNEI. V dropped 8 bases and J dropped 4; count of bases not matched to a gene: 14. This CDR3 contains 16 residues. The CDR3 DNA reads as TGTGCCAGCCGGGAGGACAGGGGACGTGGGCGAGAGACCCAGTACTTC. Protein product: CASREDRGRGRETQYF.

This clonotype showed up many times. An end of the junction differs from the germline gene, which may be a read error. The chain is built from TRBV12-3 or TRBV12-4 and TRBJ1-1; D is possibly TRBD1 (6 bases). The CDR3 covers 15 residues. CDR3 protein: CASRLGGWGNTEAFF. The CDR3 DNA reads TGTGCCAGCAGGTTAGGGGGATGGGGGAACACTGAAGCTTTCTTT.

Comments on this clonotype: This sequence is one base from a far larger clone and is likely a read error. The chain carries TRBV5-3 and TRBJ1-2, with D tentatively TRBD1 (5 bases). TRBV5-3 is an open reading frame, and its role is uncertain. The CDR3 contains 16 residues. Here the CDR3 reads CTSSSALDIHSYGYTF. The CDR3 DNA reads TGTACCAGCAGCTCGGCTCTGGACATTCACAGCTATGGCTACACCTTC.

This clonotype has a count of ten or more. CDR3: CSASPPSGSLYNEQFF. DNA of the CDR3: TGCAGTGCTAGCCCCCCTAGCGGGTCCCTCTACAATGAGCAGTTCTTC. The chain links TRBV20-1 to TRBJ2-1; 8 nucleotides match TRBD2. V lost 3 bases and J lost 3; bases outside the gene matches: 10. This CDR3 is 16 amino acids long. Germline V lookup: CDR1 DFQATT, CDR2 SNEGSKA (reference sequence).

This clonotype occurred many times. The gene calls are TRBV29-1 and TRBJ1-1; D unresolved. The V gene's germline CDR1 is SQVTM and CDR2 ANQGSEA. The CDR3 contains 13 residues. V lost 8 bases and J lost 4, with 17 bases in between. This chain's CDR3 is CSSHSGRVTEAFF. The CDR3 DNA reads TGCAGCTCCCATTCCGGGCGGGTCACTGAAGCTTTCTTT.

This clonotype was seen at least ten times. The chain carries TRBV29-1 and TRBJ2-3, with no clear D. The germline V and J ends were trimmed by 7 bases and 2 bases, with 13 bases remaining between them. CDR1 and CDR2 from the germline V gene are SQVTM and ANQGSEA. The CDR3 is 13 residues long. CDR3 loop: CSGNRDPTDTQYF. In DNA, the CDR3 is TGCAGCGGCAACCGCGACCCCACAGATACGCAGTATTTT.

This clonotype was seen a few times. The V gene is TRBV7-9, the J gene TRBJ2-7, with D maybe TRBD1 (6 bases). The CDR3 runs to 14 residues. Per the germline V gene, CDR1 is SEHNR and CDR2 is FQNEAQ (reference sequence). V shed 4 bases and J shed 0 bases, with 10 bases lying between them. The CDR3 reads CASSSTGNSYEQYF. CDR3 DNA: TGTGCCAGCAGCTCTACAGGGAACTCCTACGAGCAGTACTTC.

This clonotype occurred many times. The chain employs TRBV5-4 and TRBJ2-3; no clear D gene. The CDR3 spans 13 residues. Germline-derived CDR1 and CDR2 are SGHNT and YYREEE (reference sequence). V was shortened by 4 bases and J by 5 bases, with 11 bases between the two germline ends. The CDR3 coding sequence is TGTGCCAGCAGCCCCAATACTTTAGATACGCAGTATTTT. The encoded protein is CASSPNTLDTQYF.

The chain links TRBV12-5 to TRBJ1-5, with TRBD1 identical over 10 bases. V gave up 8 bases and J gave up 6 bases; unmatched junction bases: 7. The CDR3 length is 14 residues. Germline values: CDR1 LGHNT, CDR2 FRNRAP. CDR3 nucleotide sequence: TGTGCTAGTATGGGGACAGGGGACATTCAGCCCCAGCATTTT. It yields the protein CASMGTGDIQPQHF. The full variable domain, rest sourced from reference TRBV12-5 and TRBJ1-5, is DARVTQTPRHKVTEMGQEVTMRCQPILGHNTVFWYRQTMMQGLELLAYFRNRAPLDDSGMPKDRFSAEMPDATLATLKIQPSEPRDSAVYFCASMGTGDIQPQHFGDGTRLSIL.

This clonotype occurred many times. The chain uses TRBV29-1 and TRBJ1-4, with a possible D match to TRBD1 (5 bases). Germline CDR1 and CDR2: SQVTM and ANQGSEA. The V and J ends lost 6 bases and 2 bases respectively, with 7 bases between them. This CDR3 is 12 amino acids long. CDR3 DNA: TGCAGCGTCGGGGGGACTAATGAAAAACTGTTTTTT. Protein product: CSVGGTNEKLFF.

This clonotype was seen ten or more times. This rearrangement joins TRBV5-1 to TRBJ2-6; D is ambiguous. Germline-derived CDR1 and CDR2 are SGHRS and YFSETQ. There are 16 residues in the CDR3. The V end lost 0 bases, the J end lost 0 bases, and 7 bases lay between the germline ends. DNA for the CDR3: TGCGCCAGCAGCTTGGGGGCTATCTCTGGGGCCAACGTCCTGACTTTC. It yields the protein CASSLGAISGANVLTF. Looking up the rest from reference TRBV5-1 and TRBJ2-6 gives the full variable domain: KAGVTQTPRYLIKTRGQQVTLSCSPISGHRSVSWYQQTPGQGLQFLFEYFSETQRNKGNFPGRFSGRQFSNSRSEMNVSTLELGDSALYLCASSLGAISGANVLTFGAGSRLTVL.

As regards this clonotype: A read error may be the cause here, since a much bigger clone is one base away. V usage is TRBV15 and J usage is TRBJ2-6; 12 bases fit TRBD1. V trimming: 5 bases; J trimming: 3 bases; junction bases outside the gene matches: 11. The CDR3 covers 19 residues. Germline assignment: CDR1 LNHNV and CDR2 YYDKDF (reference sequence). The CDR3 nucleotides are TGTGCCACCAGCTTAGGATCCGGGACAGGGGGCATTGGGGCCAACGTCCTGACTTTC. Amino acid sequence: CATSLGSGTGGIGANVLTF.